These 17 T cell receptor beta chains originate from one sample sequenced in a study of T cell responses to AZD1222 COVID-19 vaccine. Assay used: immunoSEQ multiplex PCR; TCRdb lists only in-frame clones, some missing. The sample shows around 130,000 clones, about 89% of them seen only once. This specimen consisted of peripheral blood, obtained on day 0 of AZD1222 vaccination. The receptors were sampled from an adult in good health.

The V gene is TRBV2, the J gene TRBJ2-2, with D unresolved. Germline V gene sequence: CDR1 SNHLY, CDR2 FYNNEI. The ends were cut back, 6 bases at V and 1 base at J, with 0 bases in the middle. The CDR3 runs 11 residues. CDR3 in DNA: TGTGCCAGCAGGAACACCGGGGAGCTGTTTTTT. It is translated as CASRNTGELFF.

The CDR3 here is CASRPDRGGNYGYTF. DNA for the CDR3: TGTGCCAGCAGACCTGACAGGGGCGGTAACTATGGCTACACCTTC. V is TRBV7-9 and J is TRBJ1-2; 8 bases fit TRBD1. Germline V gives CDR1 SEHNR, CDR2 FQNEAQ (reference sequence). The CDR3 consists of 15 residues. Trimming took 6 bases from V and 1 from J; bases not matched to a gene: 7. Full variable domain (outside the CDR3, taken from reference TRBV7-9 and TRBJ1-2): DTGVSQNPRHKITKRGQNVTFRCDPISEHNRLYWYRQTLGQGPEFLTYFQNEAQLEKSRLLSDRFSAERPKGSFSTLEIQRTEQGDSAMYLCASRPDRGGNYGYTFGSGTRLTVV.

The CDR3 spells CASSLNAGTPAFF. CDR3 nucleotide sequence: TGTGCCAGCAGCTTAAACGCGGGTACGCCTGCTTTCTTT. This chain connects TRBV11-3 to TRBJ1-1; D uncertain. With 2 bases removed from V and 11 bases from J, the gap between germline ends came to 15 bases. Germline lookup yields CDR1 SGHNT and CDR2 YENEEA. The CDR3 spans 13 residues.

This chain joins TRBV6-5 and TRBJ2-3; D tentatively reads TRBD1 or TRBD2 (5 bases each). The CDR3 runs 13 residues. The V end was cut by 7 bases, the J end by 5 bases, with 13 bases between. The V gene's germline CDR1 is MNHEY and CDR2 SVGAGI. CDR3 region: CASKGRGEDTQYF. CDR3 in DNA: TGTGCCAGCAAGGGTCGAGGGGAAGATACGCAGTATTTT.

The chain links TRBV29-1 to TRBJ2-2; D not certain. Trimming stripped 6 bases from V and 3 bases from J, with 5 bases between. CDR3 length: 11 amino acids. Per germline, CDR1 SQVTM and CDR2 ANQGSEA. The chain's CDR3 is CSVRDTGELFF. CDR3 bases: TGCAGCGTCCGGGACACCGGGGAGCTGTTTTTT.

The genes are TRBV18 and TRBJ2-5; D perhaps matches TRBD2 (5 bases). Trimming pared 3 bases from V and 5 bases from J, leaving 16 bases between. CDR1 KGHSH and CDR2 LQKENI come from the germline V gene. The CDR3 spans 15 residues. CDR3 protein: CASSPTSPGFETQYF. The DNA for the CDR3 is TGTGCCAGCTCACCGACGAGCCCGGGGTTCGAGACCCAGTACTTC.

The J gene is TRBJ1-1, the V gene TRBV11-2; possibly TRBD1 for D (5 bases). The CDR3 runs 16 residues. Germline CDR1 and CDR2: SGHAT and FQNNGV. Between the trimmed V and J ends, which lost 5 bases and 1 base, there was a span of 17 bases. The CDR3 sequence is CASSPGWGSQNTEAFF. The CDR3 DNA is TGTGCCAGCAGCCCGGGTTGGGGCAGCCAGAACACTGAAGCTTTCTTT.

The rearrangement links TRBV29-1 to TRBJ2-1, with 7 positions matching TRBD2. Per germline, CDR1 SQVTM and CDR2 ANQGSEA. This CDR3 contains 17 residues. The J segment lost 0 bases and the V segment lost 1 base, leaving 9 bases of the junction unmatched. CDR3 bases: TGCAGCGTTGAAGGCTTTAGCGGGTCGAGCTCCTACAATGAGCAGTTCTTC. Protein product: CSVEGFSGSSSYNEQFF.

The chain uses TRBV5-1 and TRBJ1-6; a possible D gene is TRBD1 (5 bases). The CDR3 loop spans 14 amino acids. With 0 bases removed from V and 10 bases from J, the gap between germline ends came to 11 bases. Germline assignment: CDR1 SGHRS and CDR2 YFSETQ. The chain's CDR3 is CASSLEGPGSPLHF. The CDR3 DNA reads TGCGCCAGCAGCTTGGAGGGACCGGGGTCACCCCTCCACTTT.

The V gene is TRBV5-1, the J gene TRBJ1-2, with 8 bases fitting TRBD1. V lost 5 bases, J lost 0 bases, and 9 bases stayed unmatched. This CDR3 comprises 16 residues. From germline, CDR1 is SGHRS and CDR2 YFSETQ. The CDR3 nucleotides are TGCGCCAGCAGATCTCTGCAGGGGGCTGCTAACTATGGCTACACCTTC. It encodes CASRSLQGAANYGYTF.

This clone occurred a few times. The V call is TRBV28, the J call TRBJ2-7; D tentatively fits TRBD1 or TRBD2 (7 bases each). Germline CDR1 is MDHEN and CDR2 is SYDVKM. The CDR3 contains 16 residues. Trimming took 3 bases from V and 2 from J, leaving 17 bases between them. CDR3 coding DNA: TGTGCCAGCAGTTTGAGGGGGCTAGCGGTAACCTACGAGCAGTACTTC. The encoded protein is CASSLRGLAVTYEQYF.

The CDR3 region has the DNA TGTGCCAGCAGCTTCGACAGGGGTGGAAACACCATATATTTT. Translation: CASSFDRGGNTIYF. This chain links TRBV5-4 with TRBJ1-3; 8 bases fit TRBD1. Germline loops: CDR1 SGHNT, CDR2 YYREEE (reference sequence). CDR3 length: 14 amino acids. V shed 2 bases, J shed 3 bases, and the junction held 1 base outside the gene matches.

This clone came up once. The rearrangement joins TRBV28 to TRBJ1-4; 8 bases fit TRBD1. Germline V lookup: CDR1 MDHEN, CDR2 SYDVKM. V lost 5 bases, J lost 8 bases, and 7 bases stayed unmatched. The CDR3 contains 14 residues. Written as DNA, the CDR3 is TGTGCCAGCAGTGGACAGGGAGTATGGGAAAAACTGTTTTTT. It translates to CASSGQGVWEKLFF.

The chain links TRBV19 to TRBJ2-5; D ambiguous. V lost 6 bases and J 4 bases, leaving 18 bases between the germline ends. Germline values: CDR1 LNHDA, CDR2 SQIVND (reference sequence). The CDR3 totals 15 residues. CDR3 nucleotides: TGTGCCAGTAGCCCAGGTACCGGGTCCTTAGAGACCCAGTACTTC. Its protein is CASSPGTGSLETQYF.

This chain links TRBV9 with TRBJ1-4, with D hard to call. The germline gives CDR1 SGDLS, CDR2 YYNGEE. Trimming pared 4 bases from V and 7 bases from J, leaving 11 bases between. The CDR3 is 13 amino acids. This CDR3 reads CASSPSAGEKLFF. The CDR3 DNA sequence: TGTGCCAGCAGCCCTAGTGCCGGTGAAAAACTGTTTTTT.

This clone was seen only a few times. The chain employs TRBV11-2 and TRBJ1-4; D remains ambiguous. Per germline, CDR1 SGHAT and CDR2 FQNNGV. The CDR3 runs 11 residues. Deletions cut 4 bases from V and 13 bases from J, with 10 bases between. The CDR3 DNA reads TGTGCCAGCAGCTCGTCAGTGCGACTGTTTTTT. It yields the protein CASSSSVRLFF.

This chain links TRBV7-3 with TRBJ1-2; D remains unclear. The germline V gene has CDR1 SGHTA and CDR2 FQGTGA. The CDR3 has 14 amino acids. The V and J ends lost 4 bases and 1 base respectively, with 10 bases between them. This chain's CDR3 is CASSSLQNNYGYTF. CDR3 nucleotides: TGTGCCAGCAGCTCCTTACAGAATAACTATGGCTACACCTTC. The full variable domain, in which reference TRBV7-3 and TRBJ1-2 provide the parts outside the CDR3, is GAGVSQTPSNKVTEKGKYVELRCDPISGHTALYWYRQSLGQGPEFLIYFQGTGAADDSGLPNDRFFAVRPEGSVSTLKIQRTERGDSAVYLCASSSLQNNYGYTFGSGTRLTVV.